These 25 T cell receptor beta chains came from one sample sequenced in a study of cytomegalovirus exposure and HLA in healthy donors. The data were produced by immunoSEQ multiplex PCR, yet TCRdb's version contains in-frame clones alone and is incomplete. This sample has some 140,000 clones, with approximately 84% found just once. Sequencing was performed on PBMCs. These receptors came from a woman aged 25 to 39 in good health and CMV-seronegative.

In this sample, this clone turned up once. The V gene is TRBV6-1, the J gene TRBJ2-7; 7 positions match TRBD2. CDR3 size: 13 residues. Unmatched junction bases numbered 4, after V lost 8 bases and J lost 0 bases. The germline V gene encodes CDR1 MNHNS and CDR2 SASEGT. The DNA of the CDR3 is TGTGCCAGCTTTGGGACTACCTCCTACGAGCAGTACTTC. It translates to CASFGTTSYEQYF.

The chain carries TRBV5-1 and TRBJ2-3; 9 bases are a match to TRBD2. Germline trimming cut 2 bases from V and 0 bases from J; bases unmatched to any gene: 10. CDR1 and CDR2 from the germline V gene are SGHRS and YFSETQ. The length of the CDR3 is 18 residues. Here the CDR3 DNA reads TGCGCCAGCAGCTTCGGCCGGATAGCGGGGGCTAGCACAGATACGCAGTATTTT. Protein sequence: CASSFGRIAGASTDTQYF. Variable domain in full (rest from reference TRBV5-1 and TRBJ2-3): KAGVTQTPRYLIKTRGQQVTLSCSPISGHRSVSWYQQTPGQGLQFLFEYFSETQRNKGNFPGRFSGRQFSNSRSEMNVSTLELGDSALYLCASSFGRIAGASTDTQYFGPGTRLTVL.

The chain combines TRBV7-9 with TRBJ2-5; D perhaps matches TRBD2 (6 bases). Trimming took 4 bases from V and 5 from J, leaving 17 bases between them. The V gene's germline CDR1 is SEHNR and CDR2 FQNEAQ (reference sequence). There are 15 residues in the CDR3. CDR3 amino acids: CASSSIAWGEETQYF. Written as DNA, the CDR3 is TGTGCCAGCAGCTCCATAGCGTGGGGGGAGGAGACCCAGTACTTC.

The chain links TRBV6-1 to TRBJ1-4; no clear D. The CDR3 length is 14 residues. The germline V and J ends were trimmed by 6 bases and 8 bases, with 16 bases remaining between them. Germline V gene lookup returns CDR1 MNHNS and CDR2 SASEGT. CDR3 protein: CASRAGYSQEKLFF. CDR3 DNA sequence: TGTGCCAGCAGAGCGGGGTACAGCCAGGAAAAACTGTTTTTT.

The V call is TRBV27, the J call TRBJ1-6; 7 bases fit TRBD1. This CDR3 is built from 16 residues. The germline V gene encodes CDR1 MNHEY and CDR2 SMNVEV (reference sequence). With 5 bases clipped from V and 10 bases from J, the junction kept 14 bases outside the gene matches. The CDR3 loop is CASSLTPDRVKSPLHF. The CDR3 DNA reads as TGTGCCAGCAGTCTGACCCCCGACAGGGTGAAGTCACCCCTCCACTTT.

The chain is built from TRBV14 and TRBJ2-1, with 10 bases lining up with TRBD2. This CDR3 comprises 17 residues. Per the germline V gene, CDR1 is SGHDN and CDR2 is FVKESK. V was clipped by 1 base and J by 7 bases; unmatched bases: 10. CDR3 loop: CASSQVGSSGGANEQFF. The DNA for the CDR3 is TGTGCCAGCAGCCAAGTGGGTTCGAGCGGGGGGGCAAATGAGCAGTTCTTC.

This clone showed up just a few times. V is TRBV2 and J is TRBJ2-2; no clear D. The CDR3 is made up of 14 amino acids. Trimming pared 2 bases from V and 2 bases from J, leaving 6 bases between. Germline V gene data show CDR1 as SNHLY and CDR2 as FYNNEI. CDR3 in amino acids: CASSELRNTGELFF. CDR3 in DNA: TGTGCCAGCAGTGAATTGAGAAACACCGGGGAGCTGTTTTTT.

This rearrangement joins TRBV4-1 to TRBJ2-2; 10 bases line up with TRBD1. The germline V gene encodes CDR1 MGHRA and CDR2 YSYEKL. J was trimmed by 3 bases and V by 0 bases; bases with no gene match: 7. This CDR3 comprises 18 residues. In nucleotides, the CDR3 is TGCGCCAGCAGCCAAGATGATTTGGGACAGGGGTACACCGGGGAGCTGTTTTTT. Residues: CASSQDDLGQGYTGELFF.

The chain couples TRBV27 to TRBJ1-4, with TRBD1 matching 7 bases. The CDR3 length is 14 residues. With V trimmed by 4 bases and J by 4 bases, 3 bases remained unmatched. Germline lookup yields CDR1 MNHEY and CDR2 SMNVEV (reference sequence). The CDR3, as DNA: TGTGCCAGCAGTTGGGACAGCAGTAATGAAAAACTGTTTTTT. Translating gives CASSWDSSNEKLFF.

The CDR3 DNA is TGTGCCATCAGTGAGTCGTGGCAGAATACCGGGGAGCTGTTTTTT. Translated: CAISESWQNTGELFF. The chain links TRBV10-3 to TRBJ2-2; D is undetermined. Germline V gene lookup returns CDR1 ENHRY and CDR2 SYGVKD. V lost 0 bases and J lost 5, with 10 bases in between. The CDR3 extends over 15 amino acids.

V is TRBV7-3 and J is TRBJ2-2; 7 nucleotides match TRBD2. CDR1 and CDR2 (germline): SGHTA, FQGTGA. The ends lost 1 base at V and 4 bases at J; junction bases unmatched: 3. This CDR3 has 15 amino acids. The CDR3: CASSLMPGGTGELFF. The CDR3 DNA follows: TGTGCCAGCAGCTTAATGCCGGGGGGCACCGGGGAGCTGTTTTTT.

For the CDR3, the DNA is TGTGCCAGCAGCGCGGGACCACAAGAGACCCAGTACTTC. Protein sequence: CASSAGPQETQYF. The chain uses TRBV5-4 and TRBJ2-5; the D gene is possibly TRBD2 (6 bases). The CDR3 consists of 13 residues. V lost 4 bases and J 2 bases, leaving 9 bases between the germline ends. Germline CDR1 is SGHNT and CDR2 is YYREEE (reference sequence).

V is TRBV6-5 and J is TRBJ1-6; TRBD1 is a possible D gene (5 bases). The CDR3 has 15 residues. Per the germline V gene, CDR1 is MNHEY and CDR2 is SVGAGI. Trimming removed 2 bases at V and 6 bases at J, with 11 bases between. CDR3 in amino acids: CASSYGGVGNSPLHF. The CDR3 DNA sequence: TGTGCCAGCAGTTACGGGGGGGTCGGTAATTCACCCCTCCACTTT.

This chain uses TRBV30 with TRBJ1-1; D is uncertain. This CDR3 is built from 14 residues. Germline CDR1 GTSNPN, CDR2 SVGIG (reference sequence). V lost 8 bases to trimming and J lost 3 bases, with 19 bases between them. The CDR3 sequence: CARKPVIPDTEAFF. CDR3 sequence (DNA): TGTGCCCGAAAACCCGTGATTCCGGACACTGAAGCTTTCTTT.

The gene calls are TRBV19 and TRBJ1-2; no reliable D call. Germline values: CDR1 LNHDA, CDR2 SQIVND (reference sequence). V was trimmed by 3 bases and J by 1 base, leaving 9 bases between them. The CDR3 contains 14 residues. CDR3 region: CASSIAQYNYGYTF. CDR3 in DNA: TGTGCCAGTAGTATCGCCCAGTATAACTATGGCTACACCTTC.

The chain carries TRBV6-5 and TRBJ2-7; TRBD2 agrees at 7 bases. The V gene end was trimmed by 5 bases and the J gene end by 0 bases; junction bases not matched to a gene: 7. Germline CDR1 is MNHEY and CDR2 is SVGAGI. The CDR3 sequence is 15 residues long. The CDR3 reads CASSLSGVTSYEQYF. CDR3 DNA sequence: TGTGCCAGCAGTCTAAGCGGGGTTACCTCCTACGAGCAGTACTTC.

The J gene is TRBJ1-5, the V gene TRBV2; D unclear. Trimming left V 2 bases short and J 3 bases short, with 11 bases between. Germline CDR1 reads SNHLY; CDR2 reads FYNNEI. The CDR3 spans 15 residues. DNA of the CDR3: TGTGCCAGCAGTGAAAGGTCCGGGTACAATCAGCCCCAGCATTTT. Its protein product is CASSERSGYNQPQHF.

V gene TRBV19 combines with J gene TRBJ2-7; maybe TRBD2 (6 bases). CDR1 and CDR2 from the germline V gene are LNHDA and SQIVND (reference sequence). There are 15 residues in the CDR3. V lost 1 base and J 3 bases, leaving 13 bases between the germline ends. In DNA form, the CDR3 reads TGTGCCAGTAGTATAGGGCAGGCCGGGGGCTACGAGCAGTACTTC. Protein sequence: CASSIGQAGGYEQYF.

The J gene is TRBJ1-5, the V gene TRBV27; D perhaps matches TRBD1 (5 bases). Germline V CDR1 and CDR2: MNHEY, SMNVEV (reference sequence). Trimming shortened V by 5 bases and J by 3 bases, and 17 bases separated the two germline ends. This CDR3 has 16 amino acids. For the CDR3, the DNA is TGTGCCAGCAGTCGGCGCATGACAGATTACAATCAGCCCCAGCATTTT. Its translation is CASSRRMTDYNQPQHF.

This chain links TRBV28 with TRBJ2-7; possibly TRBD1 for D (5 bases). CDR3 size: 16 residues. Germline V gene sequence: CDR1 MDHEN, CDR2 SYDVKM. V was cut by 3 bases and J by 7 bases, with 22 bases left in between. CDR3 nucleotide sequence: TGTGCCAGCAGTTTCGTTGGTTCGGACATCGGCCCGGAGCAGTACTTC. It yields the protein CASSFVGSDIGPEQYF.

This clone was picked up a small number of times. The gene calls are TRBV10-3 and TRBJ2-7, with TRBD2 matching over 9 bases. The V segment lost 7 bases and the J segment 4 bases; nucleotides outside the gene matches: 8. The CDR3 sequence is 14 residues long. Germline CDR1 is ENHRY and CDR2 is SYGVKD. The chain's CDR3 is CAIKGQAGGYEQYF. As DNA, the CDR3 is TGTGCCATCAAAGGACAGGCGGGGGGGTACGAGCAGTACTTC.

The chain is built from TRBV5-1 and TRBJ2-5, with 8 bases that match TRBD2. The CDR3 is 14 residues long. After removal of 2 bases from V and 1 base from J, the junction contained 1 base not matched to a gene. CDR1 SGHRS and CDR2 YFSETQ come from the germline V gene. DNA for the CDR3: TGCGCCAGCAGCTTAGGGACTAGCCAAGAGACCCAGTACTTC. It translates to CASSLGTSQETQYF.

J is TRBJ1-1 and V is TRBV11-1, with 10 bases aligning to TRBD1. The CDR3 is 16 residues long. Looked up from germline, CDR1 is SGHAT and CDR2 is FQDESV (reference sequence). The trim removed 5 bases at V and 1 base at J, leaving 7 bases unmatched. The DNA of the CDR3 is TGTGCCAGCAGCGCGGGACAGGGGTTAGGGAACACTGAAGCTTTCTTT. Translated, it gives CASSAGQGLGNTEAFF.

The rearrangement joins TRBV15 to TRBJ2-1; 13 nucleotides align to TRBD2. Germline trimming cut 6 bases from V and 7 bases from J; bases unmatched to any gene: 6. Germline loops: CDR1 LNHNV, CDR2 YYDKDF (reference sequence). This CDR3 contains 15 residues. The CDR3: CATRVPGLAGNEQFF. CDR3 coding DNA: TGTGCCACCAGGGTTCCGGGACTAGCGGGGAATGAGCAGTTCTTC.

The gene calls are TRBV5-1 and TRBJ2-6; D may be TRBD2 (5 bases). CDR1 is SGHRS and CDR2 is YFSETQ in the germline V gene. With 1 base removed from V and 0 bases from J, the gap between germline ends came to 8 bases. CDR3 length equals 16 residues. This CDR3 reads CASSLSRDSGANVLTF. For the CDR3, the DNA is TGCGCCAGCAGCTTGTCTCGGGACTCTGGGGCCAACGTCCTGACTTTC. The variable domain in full, completed from reference TRBV5-1 and TRBJ2-6, reads KAGVTQTPRYLIKTRGQQVTLSCSPISGHRSVSWYQQTPGQGLQFLFEYFSETQRNKGNFPGRFSGRQFSNSRSEMNVSTLELGDSALYLCASSLSRDSGANVLTFGAGSRLTVL.